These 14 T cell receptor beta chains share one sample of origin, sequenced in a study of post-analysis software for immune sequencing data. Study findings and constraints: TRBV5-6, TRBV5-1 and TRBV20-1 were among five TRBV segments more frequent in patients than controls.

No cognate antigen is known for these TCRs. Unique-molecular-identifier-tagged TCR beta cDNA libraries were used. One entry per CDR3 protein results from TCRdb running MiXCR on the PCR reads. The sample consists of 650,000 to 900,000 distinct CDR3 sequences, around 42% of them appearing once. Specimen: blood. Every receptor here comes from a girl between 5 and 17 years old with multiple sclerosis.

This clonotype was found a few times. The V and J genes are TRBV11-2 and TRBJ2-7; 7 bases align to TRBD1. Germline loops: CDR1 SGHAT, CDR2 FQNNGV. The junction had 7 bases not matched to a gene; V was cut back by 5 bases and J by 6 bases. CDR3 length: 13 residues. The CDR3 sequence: CASSPPDRFEQYF. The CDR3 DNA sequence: TGTGCCAGCAGCCCACCGGACAGGTTCGAGCAGTACTTC.

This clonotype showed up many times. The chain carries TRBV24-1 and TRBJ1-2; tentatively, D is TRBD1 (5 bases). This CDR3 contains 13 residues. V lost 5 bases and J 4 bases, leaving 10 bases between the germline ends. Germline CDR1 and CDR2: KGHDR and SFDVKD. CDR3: CATSGPGAYGYTF. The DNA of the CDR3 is TGTGCCACCAGTGGCCCCGGGGCCTATGGCTACACCTTC.

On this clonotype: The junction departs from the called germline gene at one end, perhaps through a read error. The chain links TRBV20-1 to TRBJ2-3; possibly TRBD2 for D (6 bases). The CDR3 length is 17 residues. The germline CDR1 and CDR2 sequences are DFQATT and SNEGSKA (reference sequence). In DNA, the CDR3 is TGCAGTGCTAGAGTAGTTGTCGCGGGACGGGTCACAGATGCGCAGTATTTT. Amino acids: CSARVVVAGRVTDAQYF.

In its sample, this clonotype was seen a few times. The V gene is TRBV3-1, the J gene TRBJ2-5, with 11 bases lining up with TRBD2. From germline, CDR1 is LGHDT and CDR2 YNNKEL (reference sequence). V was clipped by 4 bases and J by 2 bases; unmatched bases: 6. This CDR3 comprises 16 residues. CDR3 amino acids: CASSPLSGREQETQYF. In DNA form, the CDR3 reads TGTGCCAGCAGCCCTCTTAGCGGGAGGGAACAAGAGACCCAGTACTTC.

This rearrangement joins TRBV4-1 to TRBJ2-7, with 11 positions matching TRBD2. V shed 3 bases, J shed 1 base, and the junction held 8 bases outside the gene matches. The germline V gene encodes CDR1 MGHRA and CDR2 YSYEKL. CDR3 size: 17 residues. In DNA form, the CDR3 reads TGCGCCAGCAGCCAGGCCATTACTAGCGGGAGTTCCTACGAGCAGTACTTC. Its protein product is CASSQAITSGSSYEQYF.

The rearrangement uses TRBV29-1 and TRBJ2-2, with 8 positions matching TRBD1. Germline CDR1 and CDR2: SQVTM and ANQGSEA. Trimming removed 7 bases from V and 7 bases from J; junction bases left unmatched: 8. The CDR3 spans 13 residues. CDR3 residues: CSAEDREYGELFF. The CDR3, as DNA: TGCAGCGCCGAGGACAGGGAATACGGGGAGCTGTTTTTT.

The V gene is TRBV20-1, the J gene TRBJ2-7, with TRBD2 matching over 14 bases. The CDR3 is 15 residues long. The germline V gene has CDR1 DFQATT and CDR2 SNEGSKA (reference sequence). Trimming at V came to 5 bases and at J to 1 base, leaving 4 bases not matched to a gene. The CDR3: CSAGRLAGGSYEQYF. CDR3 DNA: TGCAGTGCTGGGCGACTAGCGGGAGGGTCCTACGAGCAGTACTTC.

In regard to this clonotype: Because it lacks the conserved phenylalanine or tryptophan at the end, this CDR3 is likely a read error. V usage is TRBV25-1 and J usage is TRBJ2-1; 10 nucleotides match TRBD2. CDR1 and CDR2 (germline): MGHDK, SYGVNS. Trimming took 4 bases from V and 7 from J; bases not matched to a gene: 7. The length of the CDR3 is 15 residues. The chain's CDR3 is CASSGLAGASNEQFL. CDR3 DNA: TGTGCCAGCAGTGGTCTAGCGGGAGCGAGTAATGAGCAGTTCTTA.

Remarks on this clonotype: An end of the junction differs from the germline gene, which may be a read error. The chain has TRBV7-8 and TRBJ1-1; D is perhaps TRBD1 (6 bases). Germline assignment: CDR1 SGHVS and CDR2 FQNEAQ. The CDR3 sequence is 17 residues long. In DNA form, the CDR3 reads TGTGCCAGCAGCTTAGGGTGGGGGGGCGAGCATACCACTGAAGCTTGCTTT. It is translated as CASSLGWGGEHTTEACF.

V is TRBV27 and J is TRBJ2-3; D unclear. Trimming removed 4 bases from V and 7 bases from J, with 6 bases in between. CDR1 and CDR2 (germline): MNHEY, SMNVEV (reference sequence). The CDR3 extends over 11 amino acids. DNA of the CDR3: TGTGCCAGCAGTTCTTTATATACGCAGTATTTT. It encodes CASSSLYTQYF.

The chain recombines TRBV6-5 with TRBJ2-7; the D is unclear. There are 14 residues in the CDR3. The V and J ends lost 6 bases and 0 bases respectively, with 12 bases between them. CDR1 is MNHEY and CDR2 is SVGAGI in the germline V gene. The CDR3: CASSDSSPSYEQYF. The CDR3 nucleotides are TGTGCCAGCAGCGATTCATCCCCCTCCTACGAGCAGTACTTC.

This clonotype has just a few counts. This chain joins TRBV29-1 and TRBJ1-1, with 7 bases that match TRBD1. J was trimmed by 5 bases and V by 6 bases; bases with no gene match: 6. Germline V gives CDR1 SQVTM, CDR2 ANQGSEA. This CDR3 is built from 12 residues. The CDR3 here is CSVDRAGTEAFF. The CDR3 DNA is TGCAGCGTCGACAGGGCCGGTACTGAAGCTTTCTTT.

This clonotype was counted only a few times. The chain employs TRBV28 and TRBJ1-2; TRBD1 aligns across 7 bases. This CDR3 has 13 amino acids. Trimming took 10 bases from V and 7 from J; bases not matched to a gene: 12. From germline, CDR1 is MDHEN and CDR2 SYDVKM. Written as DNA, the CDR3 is TGTGCCACCTCCCCGGGACAGCTCGTTGGCTACACCTTC. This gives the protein CATSPGQLVGYTF.

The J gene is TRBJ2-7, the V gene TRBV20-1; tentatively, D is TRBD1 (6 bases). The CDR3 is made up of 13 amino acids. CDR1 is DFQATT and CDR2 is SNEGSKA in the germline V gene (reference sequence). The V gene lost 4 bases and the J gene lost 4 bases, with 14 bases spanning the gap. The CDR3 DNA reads TGCAGTGCTACCGGGACACGAGTTTACGAGCAGTACTTC. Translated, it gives CSATGTRVYEQYF.